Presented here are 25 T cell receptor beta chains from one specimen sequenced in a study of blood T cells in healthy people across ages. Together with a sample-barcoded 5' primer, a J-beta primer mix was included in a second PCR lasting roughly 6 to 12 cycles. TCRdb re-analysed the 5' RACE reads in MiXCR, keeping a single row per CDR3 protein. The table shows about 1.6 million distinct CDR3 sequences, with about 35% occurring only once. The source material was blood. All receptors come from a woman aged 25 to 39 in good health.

The CDR3 coding sequence is TGTGCCAGCAGCCCAGAGGGACTTTGGTACAATGAGCAGTTCTTC. Translating gives CASSPEGLWYNEQFF. The gene calls are TRBV9 and TRBJ2-1; maybe TRBD2 (6 bases). The CDR3 has 15 amino acids. The V end was cut by 4 bases, the J end by 4 bases, with 15 bases between. Germline CDR1 reads SGDLS; CDR2 reads YYNGEE.

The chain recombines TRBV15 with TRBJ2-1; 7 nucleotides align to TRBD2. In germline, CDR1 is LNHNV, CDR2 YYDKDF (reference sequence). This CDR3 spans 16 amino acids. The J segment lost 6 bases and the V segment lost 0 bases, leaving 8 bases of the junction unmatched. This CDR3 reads CATSRDKGGSLNEQFF. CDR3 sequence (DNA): TGTGCCACCAGCAGAGATAAGGGCGGGAGCCTCAATGAGCAGTTCTTC.

The CDR3 protein is CSASKLAGVGETQYF. The CDR3 bases are TGCAGTGCTAGTAAATTAGCGGGGGTAGGGGAGACCCAGTACTTC. This chain connects TRBV20-1 to TRBJ2-7; 9 nucleotides agree with TRBD2. Judging by the DNA end, TRBJ2-5 fits better; the J call may be wrong. CDR1 DFQATT and CDR2 SNEGSKA come from the germline V gene (reference sequence). This CDR3 has 15 residues.

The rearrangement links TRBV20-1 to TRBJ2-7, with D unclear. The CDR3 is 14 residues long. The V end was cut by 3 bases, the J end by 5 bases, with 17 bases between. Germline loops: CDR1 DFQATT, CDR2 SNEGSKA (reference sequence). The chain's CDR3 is CSARTPLNRDEQYF. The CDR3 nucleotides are TGCAGTGCTAGGACTCCTCTCAATAGAGACGAGCAGTACTTC.

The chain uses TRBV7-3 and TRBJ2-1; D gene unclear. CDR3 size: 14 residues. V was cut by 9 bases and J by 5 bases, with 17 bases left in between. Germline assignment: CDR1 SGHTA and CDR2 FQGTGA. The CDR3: CARKGLRPNNEQFF. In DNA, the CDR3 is TGTGCCAGGAAAGGTCTACGACCCAACAATGAGCAGTTCTTC.

This chain's CDR3 is CASSQVGAVYGYTF. CDR3 nucleotide sequence: TGTGCCAGCAGCCAAGTTGGGGCGGTCTATGGCTACACCTTC. This rearrangement joins TRBV3-1 to TRBJ1-2, with D perhaps matching TRBD1 (5 bases). V was shortened by 1 base and J by 4 bases, with 10 bases between the two germline ends. This CDR3 spans 14 amino acids. Germline CDR1 LGHDT, CDR2 YNNKEL (reference sequence).

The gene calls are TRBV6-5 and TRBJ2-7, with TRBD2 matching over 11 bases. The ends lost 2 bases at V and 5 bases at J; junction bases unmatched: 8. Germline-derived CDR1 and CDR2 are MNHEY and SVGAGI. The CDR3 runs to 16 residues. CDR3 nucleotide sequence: TGTGCCAGCAGTTACCAGGCTAGCGGGAGGACGGACGAGCAGTACTTC. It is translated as CASSYQASGRTDEQYF.

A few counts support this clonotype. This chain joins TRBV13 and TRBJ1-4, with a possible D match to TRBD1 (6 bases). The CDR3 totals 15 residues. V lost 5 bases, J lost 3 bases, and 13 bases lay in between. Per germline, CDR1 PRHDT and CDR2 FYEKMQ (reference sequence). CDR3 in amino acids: CASSLNRVPNEKLFF. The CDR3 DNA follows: TGTGCCAGCAGCCTTAACAGGGTGCCTAATGAAAAACTGTTTTTT.

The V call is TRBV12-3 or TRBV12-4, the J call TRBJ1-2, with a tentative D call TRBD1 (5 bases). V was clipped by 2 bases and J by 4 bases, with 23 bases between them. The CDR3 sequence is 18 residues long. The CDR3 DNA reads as TGTGCCAGCAGTTTAAGTTCTGGGGCGCTGGGCGGAGGCTATGGCTACACCTTC. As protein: CASSLSSGALGGGYGYTF.

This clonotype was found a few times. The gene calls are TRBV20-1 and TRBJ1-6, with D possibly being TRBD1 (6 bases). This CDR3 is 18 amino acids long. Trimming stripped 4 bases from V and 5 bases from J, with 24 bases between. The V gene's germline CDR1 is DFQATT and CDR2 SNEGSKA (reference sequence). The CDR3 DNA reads TGCAGTGCTACCCGGGGGGCCCGTACTATTATTGATAATTCACCCCTCCACTTT. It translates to CSATRGARTIIDNSPLHF.

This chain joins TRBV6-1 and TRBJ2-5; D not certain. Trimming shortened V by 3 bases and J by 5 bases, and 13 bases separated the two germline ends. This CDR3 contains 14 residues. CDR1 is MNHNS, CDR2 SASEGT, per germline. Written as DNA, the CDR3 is TGTGCCAGCAGTGATTTGGTTCTGTCGGAGACCCAGTACTTC. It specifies CASSDLVLSETQYF.

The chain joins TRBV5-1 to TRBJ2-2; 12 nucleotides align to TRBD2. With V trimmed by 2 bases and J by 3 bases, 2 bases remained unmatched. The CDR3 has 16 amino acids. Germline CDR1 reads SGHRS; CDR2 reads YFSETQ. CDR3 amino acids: CASSLRLAGDTGELFF. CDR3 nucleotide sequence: TGCGCCAGCAGCTTAAGACTAGCGGGGGACACCGGGGAGCTGTTTTTT.

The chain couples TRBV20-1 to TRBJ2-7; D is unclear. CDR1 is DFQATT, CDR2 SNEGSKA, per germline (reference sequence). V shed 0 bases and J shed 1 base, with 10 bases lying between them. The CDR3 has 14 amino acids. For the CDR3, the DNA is TGCAGTGCTAGAGATCCCCAGAGGTCCTACGAGCAGTACTTC. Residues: CSARDPQRSYEQYF.

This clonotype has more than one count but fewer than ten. The CDR3 nucleotides are TGTGCCAGCACTCCTAGCACCTCCTACAATGAGCAGTTCTTC. Translating gives CASTPSTSYNEQFF. V and J are TRBV7-9 and TRBJ2-1, with D possibly matching TRBD2 (5 bases). CDR3 size: 14 residues. CDR1 and CDR2 (germline): SEHNR, FQNEAQ (reference sequence). The germline V and J ends were trimmed by 7 bases and 0 bases, with 10 bases remaining between them.

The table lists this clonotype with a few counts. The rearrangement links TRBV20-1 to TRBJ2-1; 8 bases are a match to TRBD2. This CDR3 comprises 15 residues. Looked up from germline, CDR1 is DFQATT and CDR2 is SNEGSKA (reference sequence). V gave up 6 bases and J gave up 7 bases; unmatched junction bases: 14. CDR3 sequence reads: CSAHSGTRGTNEQFF. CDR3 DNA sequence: TGCAGTGCGCACTCCGGGACTAGAGGTACTAATGAGCAGTTCTTC.

CDR3: CASSLRRRGGPDTSTDTQYF. The CDR3 bases are TGTGCCAGCAGCTTAAGAAGAAGGGGGGGCCCGGATACTAGCACAGATACGCAGTATTTT. This chain uses TRBV7-9 with TRBJ2-3, with a possible D match to TRBD2 (7 bases). The germline CDR1 and CDR2 sequences are SEHNR and FQNEAQ (reference sequence). The CDR3 has 20 residues. Trimming stripped 2 bases from V and 0 bases from J, with 24 bases between.

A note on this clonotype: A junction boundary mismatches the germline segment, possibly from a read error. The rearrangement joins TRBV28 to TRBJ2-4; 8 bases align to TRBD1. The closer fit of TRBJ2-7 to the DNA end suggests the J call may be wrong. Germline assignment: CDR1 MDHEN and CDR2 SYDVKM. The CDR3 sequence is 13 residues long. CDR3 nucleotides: TGTGCCTGCAGGACAGGGCCCTCCTACGAGCAGTACTTC. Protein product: CACRTGPSYEQYF.

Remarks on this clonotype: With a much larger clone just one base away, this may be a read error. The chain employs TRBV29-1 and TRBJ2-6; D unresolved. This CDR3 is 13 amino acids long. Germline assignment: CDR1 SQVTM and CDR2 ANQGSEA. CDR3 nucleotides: TGCGGCGTGATCTTCTCTGGGGCCAACGTCCTGACTTTC. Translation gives CGVIFSGANVLTF.

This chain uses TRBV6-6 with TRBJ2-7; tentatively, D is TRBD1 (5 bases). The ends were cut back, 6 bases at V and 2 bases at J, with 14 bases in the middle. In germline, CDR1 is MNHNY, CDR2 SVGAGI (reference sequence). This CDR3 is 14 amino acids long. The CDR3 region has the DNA TGTGCCAGCAGGACGACAGTGGGCCCCTACGAGCAGTACTTC. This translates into CASRTTVGPYEQYF.

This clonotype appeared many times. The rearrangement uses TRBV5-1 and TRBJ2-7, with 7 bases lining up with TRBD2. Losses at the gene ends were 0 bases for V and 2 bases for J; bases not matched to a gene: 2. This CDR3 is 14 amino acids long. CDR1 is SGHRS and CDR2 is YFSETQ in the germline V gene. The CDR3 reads CASSLDAGAYEQYF. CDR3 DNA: TGCGCCAGCAGCTTGGATGCGGGAGCCTACGAGCAGTACTTC.

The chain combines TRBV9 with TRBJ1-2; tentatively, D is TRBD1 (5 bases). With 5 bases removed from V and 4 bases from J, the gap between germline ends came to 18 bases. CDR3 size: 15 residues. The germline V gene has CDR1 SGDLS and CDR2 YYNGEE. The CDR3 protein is CASRGGGRQGYGYTF. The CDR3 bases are TGTGCCAGCAGAGGTGGAGGCAGGCAGGGCTATGGCTACACCTTC.

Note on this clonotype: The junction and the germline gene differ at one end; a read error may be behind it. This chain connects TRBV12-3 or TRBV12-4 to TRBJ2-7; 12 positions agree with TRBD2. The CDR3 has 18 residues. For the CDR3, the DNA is TGTGCCGGCAGTCCATTCGCAAGACTAGCGGGAGCTCCCTACGAGCAGTACTTC. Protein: CAGSPFARLAGAPYEQYF.

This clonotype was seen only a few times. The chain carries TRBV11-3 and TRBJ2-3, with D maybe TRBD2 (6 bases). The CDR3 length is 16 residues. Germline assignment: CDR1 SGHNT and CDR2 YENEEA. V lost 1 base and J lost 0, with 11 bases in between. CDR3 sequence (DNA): TGTGCCAGCAGCTTAGGTCGACGGGAGAGCACAGATACGCAGTATTTT. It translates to CASSLGRRESTDTQYF.

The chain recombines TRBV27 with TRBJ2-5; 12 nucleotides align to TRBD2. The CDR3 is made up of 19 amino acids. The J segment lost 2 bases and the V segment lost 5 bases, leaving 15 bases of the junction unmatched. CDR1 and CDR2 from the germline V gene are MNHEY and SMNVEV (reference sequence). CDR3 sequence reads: CASSPRWIRLAGVQETQYF. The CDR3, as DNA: TGTGCCAGCAGTCCCCGTTGGATTAGACTAGCGGGGGTGCAAGAGACCCAGTACTTC.

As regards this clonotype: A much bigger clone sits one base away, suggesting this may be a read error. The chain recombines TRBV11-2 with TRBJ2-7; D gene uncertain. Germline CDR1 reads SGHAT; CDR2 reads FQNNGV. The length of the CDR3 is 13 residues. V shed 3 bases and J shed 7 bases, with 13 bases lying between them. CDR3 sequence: CASSFGYYNEQYF. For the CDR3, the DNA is TGTGCCAGCAGCTTTGGGTATTACAATGAGCAGTACTTC.